The entry that follows covers one T cell receptor (beta chain) sequence. What it binds is unknown. Drawing of blood for sampling happened at baseline, at cycle 4 day 1, and at cycle 7 day 1. The sample originates from a study of OX40 agonist ivuxolimab in advanced cancers. Findings of the study overall: Relative to CD4+, CD8+ T cells held more expanded clones on average.

The CDR3 is 12 residues long. Germline values: CDR1 SGHRS, CDR2 YFSETQ. V was pared by 0 bases and J by 10 bases, with 8 bases between. The data were produced by immunoSEQ multiplex PCR, yet TCRdb's version contains in-frame clones alone and is incomplete. The table includes about 34,000 clones, roughly four fifths detected once. The rearrangement links TRBV5-1 to TRBJ2-1; D is unresolved. The sequence came from an adult with an advanced solid tumor such as melanoma, head and neck, liver or kidney cancer. Specimen: CD4+ or CD8+ T cells sorted from blood, collected in a trial of the OX40 agonist ivuxolimab. The CDR3 sequence is CASSLVAWEQFF. CDR3 nucleotides: TGCGCCAGCAGCTTGGTGGCTTGGGAGCAGTTCTTC.